The sequence of this T cell receptor beta chain was determined in a study of beta chain features in type 1 diabetes. Overall study: Sorted cells examined across all samples numbered 95 million to 120 million.

The authors reverse transcribed all of the isolated RNA, so sequencing captured expressed TCRB transcripts. TCRdb's copy holds only in-frame clones and misses some; the assay was immunoSEQ multiplex PCR. The repertoire includes some 350,000 clones, about 13% of them detected once, and about 0.016% sits in the top ten. Study conclusions and caveats: Shorter TCRB CDR3s, moderately but significantly so, were found in Type 1 diabetes patients in all four CD4+ subsets. For TCRB rearrangement, an influence of HLA type remained unresolved here.

Worth noting for this clone: Its antigen is undetermined.

J was trimmed by 6 bases and V by 4 bases; bases with no gene match: 8. Germline V gene sequence: CDR1 SGHAT, CDR2 FQNNGV. CDR3 size: 15 residues. The V call is TRBV11-2, the J call TRBJ1-5, with 8 bases aligning to TRBD1. The sequence was collected from a woman under 30 with type 1 diabetes. The sample consisted of naive CD4+ T cells from blood. The CDR3, as DNA: TGTGCCAGCAGCTCCGGACAGGGCTCGGGTCAGCCCCAGCATTTT. Encoded protein: CASSSGQGSGQPQHF.